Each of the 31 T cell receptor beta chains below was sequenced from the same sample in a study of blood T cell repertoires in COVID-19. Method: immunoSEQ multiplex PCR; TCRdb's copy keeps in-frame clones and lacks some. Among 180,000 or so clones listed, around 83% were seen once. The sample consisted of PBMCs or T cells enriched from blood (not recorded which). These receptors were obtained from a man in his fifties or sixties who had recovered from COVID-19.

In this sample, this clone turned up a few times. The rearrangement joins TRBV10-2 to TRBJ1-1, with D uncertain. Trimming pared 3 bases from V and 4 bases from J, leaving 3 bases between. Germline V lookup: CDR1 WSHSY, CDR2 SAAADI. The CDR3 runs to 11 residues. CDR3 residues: CASSDSTEAFF. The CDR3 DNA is TGCGCCAGCAGTGACAGCACTGAAGCTTTCTTT.

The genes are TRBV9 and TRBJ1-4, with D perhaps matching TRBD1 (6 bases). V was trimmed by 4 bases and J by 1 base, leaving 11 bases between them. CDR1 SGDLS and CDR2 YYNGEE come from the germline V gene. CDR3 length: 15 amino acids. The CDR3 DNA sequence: TGTGCCAGCAGCACCTCACAGGGAACTAATGAAAAACTGTTTTTT. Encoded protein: CASSTSQGTNEKLFF.

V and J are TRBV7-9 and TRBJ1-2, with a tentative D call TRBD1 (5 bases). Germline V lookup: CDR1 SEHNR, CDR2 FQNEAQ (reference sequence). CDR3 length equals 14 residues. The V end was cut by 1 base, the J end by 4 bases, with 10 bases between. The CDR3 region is CASSLELDIYGYTF. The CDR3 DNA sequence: TGTGCCAGCAGCTTAGAGCTGGACATCTATGGCTACACCTTC.

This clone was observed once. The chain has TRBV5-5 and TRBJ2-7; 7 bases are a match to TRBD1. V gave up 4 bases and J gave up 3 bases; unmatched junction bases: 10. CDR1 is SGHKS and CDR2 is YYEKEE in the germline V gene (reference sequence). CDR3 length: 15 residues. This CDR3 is CASSRADRMIYEQYF. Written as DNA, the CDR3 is TGTGCCAGCAGCAGGGCGGACAGGATGATCTACGAGCAGTACTTC.

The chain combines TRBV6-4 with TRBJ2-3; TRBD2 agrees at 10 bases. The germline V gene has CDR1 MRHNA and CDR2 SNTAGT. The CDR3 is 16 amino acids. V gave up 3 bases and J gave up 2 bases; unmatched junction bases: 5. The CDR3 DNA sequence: TGTGCCAGCAGTGAAGAAGCGGGGGGGTCCACAGATACGCAGTATTTT. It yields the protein CASSEEAGGSTDTQYF.

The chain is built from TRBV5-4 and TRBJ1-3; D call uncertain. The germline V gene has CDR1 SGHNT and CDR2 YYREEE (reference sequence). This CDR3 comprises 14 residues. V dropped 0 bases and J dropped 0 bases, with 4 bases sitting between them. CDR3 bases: TGTGCCAGCAGCTTGGCCTCCTCTGGAAACACCATATATTTT. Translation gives CASSLASSGNTIYF.

The CDR3 DNA reads as TGTGCCAGCAGCTTACGGTCAGGGACTAGCGGGGTTAACGAGCAGTACTTC. This translates into CASSLRSGTSGVNEQYF. The J gene is TRBJ2-7, the V gene TRBV7-6; 13 bases align to TRBD2. The CDR3 contains 17 residues. V lost 2 bases, J lost 5 bases, and 9 bases stayed unmatched. From germline, CDR1 is SGHVS and CDR2 FNYEAQ.

Here the CDR3 reads CASSYQSIRGVGGYTF. In DNA, the CDR3 is TGTGCCAGCAGCTACCAATCGATTAGGGGTGTTGGGGGCTACACCTTC. This chain joins TRBV3-1 (or the pseudogene TRBV3-2) and TRBJ1-2, with D perhaps TRBD1 (5 bases). Germline V gene data show CDR1 as LGHDT and CDR2 as YNNKEL (reference sequence). This CDR3 spans 16 amino acids. The V gene lost 5 bases and the J gene lost 8 bases, with 24 bases spanning the gap.

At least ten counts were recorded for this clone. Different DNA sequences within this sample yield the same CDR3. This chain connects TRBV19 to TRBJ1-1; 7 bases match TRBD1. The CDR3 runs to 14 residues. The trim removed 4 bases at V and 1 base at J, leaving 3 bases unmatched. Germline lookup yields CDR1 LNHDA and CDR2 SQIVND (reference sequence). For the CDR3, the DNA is TGTGCCAGTAGTAGAGGACAGGAGAACACTGAAGCTTTCTTT. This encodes CASSRGQENTEAFF.

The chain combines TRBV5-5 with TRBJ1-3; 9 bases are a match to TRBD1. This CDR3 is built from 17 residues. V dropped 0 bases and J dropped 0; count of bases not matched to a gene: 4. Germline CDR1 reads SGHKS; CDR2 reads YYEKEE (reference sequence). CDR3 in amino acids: CASSLVGTGLSGNTIYF. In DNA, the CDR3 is TGTGCCAGCAGCTTGGTTGGGACAGGGCTCTCTGGAAACACCATATATTTT.

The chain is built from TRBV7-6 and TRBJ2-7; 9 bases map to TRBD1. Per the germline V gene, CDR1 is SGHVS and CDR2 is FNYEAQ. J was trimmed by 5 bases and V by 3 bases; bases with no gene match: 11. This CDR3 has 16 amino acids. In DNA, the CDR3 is TGTGCCAGCAGCTTTGCTTCCGGGACAGGGTACCACGAGCAGTACTTC. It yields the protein CASSFASGTGYHEQYF.

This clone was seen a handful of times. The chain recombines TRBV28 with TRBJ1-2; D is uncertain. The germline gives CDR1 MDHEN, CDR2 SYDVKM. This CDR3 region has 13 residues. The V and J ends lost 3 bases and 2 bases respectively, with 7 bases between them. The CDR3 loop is CASSFPQNYGYTF. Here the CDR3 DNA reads TGTGCCAGCAGTTTCCCACAAAACTATGGCTACACCTTC.

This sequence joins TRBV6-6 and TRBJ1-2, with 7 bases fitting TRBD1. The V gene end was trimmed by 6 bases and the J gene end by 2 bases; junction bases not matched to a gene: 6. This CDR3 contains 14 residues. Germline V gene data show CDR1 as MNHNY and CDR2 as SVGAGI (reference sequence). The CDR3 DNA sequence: TGTGCCAGCAGACCCCAGGGGGTCAACTATGGCTACACCTTC. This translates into CASRPQGVNYGYTF.

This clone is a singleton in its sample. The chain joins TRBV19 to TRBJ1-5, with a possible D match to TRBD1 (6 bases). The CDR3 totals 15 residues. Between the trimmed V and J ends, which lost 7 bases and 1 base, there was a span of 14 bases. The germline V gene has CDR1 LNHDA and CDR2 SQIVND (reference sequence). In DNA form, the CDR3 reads TGTGCCAGTACCCGAGGGGGGGGAAGCAATCAGCCCCAGCATTTT. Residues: CASTRGGGSNQPQHF.

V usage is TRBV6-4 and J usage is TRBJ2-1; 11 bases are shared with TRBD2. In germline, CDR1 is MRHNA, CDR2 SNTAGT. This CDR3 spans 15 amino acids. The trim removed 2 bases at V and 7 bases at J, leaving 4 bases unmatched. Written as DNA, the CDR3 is TGTGCCAGCAGTGACAATAGCGGGGGGGTGAATGAGCAGTTCTTC. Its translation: CASSDNSGGVNEQFF.

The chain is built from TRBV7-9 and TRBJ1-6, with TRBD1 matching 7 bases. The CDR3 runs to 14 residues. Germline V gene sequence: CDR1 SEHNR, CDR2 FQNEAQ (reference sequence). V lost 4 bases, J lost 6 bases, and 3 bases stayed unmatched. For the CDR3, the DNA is TGTGCCAGCAGCTACAGGGGAAGTAATTCACCCCTCCACTTT. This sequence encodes CASSYRGSNSPLHF.

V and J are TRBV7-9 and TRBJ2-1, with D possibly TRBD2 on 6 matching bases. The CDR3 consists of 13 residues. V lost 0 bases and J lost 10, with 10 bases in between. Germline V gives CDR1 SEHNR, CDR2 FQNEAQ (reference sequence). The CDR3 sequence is CASSLAAGWEQFF. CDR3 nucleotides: TGTGCCAGCAGCTTAGCTGCGGGGTGGGAGCAGTTCTTC.

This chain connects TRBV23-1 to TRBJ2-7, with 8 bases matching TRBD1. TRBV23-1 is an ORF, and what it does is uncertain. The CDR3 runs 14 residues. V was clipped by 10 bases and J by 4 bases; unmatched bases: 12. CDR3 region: CATYGGQGGYEQYF. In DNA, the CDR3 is TGCGCCACCTATGGAGGACAGGGTGGGTACGAGCAGTACTTC.

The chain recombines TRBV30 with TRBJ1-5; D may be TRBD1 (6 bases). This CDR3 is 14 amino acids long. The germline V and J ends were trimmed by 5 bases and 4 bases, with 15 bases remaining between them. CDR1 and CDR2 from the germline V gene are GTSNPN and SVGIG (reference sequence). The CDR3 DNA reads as TGTGCCTGGGGCCACAGGGTCGGGAATCAGCCCCAGCATTTT. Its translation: CAWGHRVGNQPQHF.

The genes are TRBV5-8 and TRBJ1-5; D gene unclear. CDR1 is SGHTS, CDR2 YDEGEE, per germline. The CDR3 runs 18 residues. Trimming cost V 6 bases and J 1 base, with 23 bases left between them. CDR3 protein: CASIHTTYPDISNQPQHF. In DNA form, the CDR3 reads TGTGCCAGCATCCACACAACGTATCCAGATATAAGCAATCAGCCCCAGCATTTT.

Written as DNA, the CDR3 is TGTGCCAGCAGTGACAGGGGGACTGGAAACACCATATATTTT. Amino acids: CASSDRGTGNTIYF. The chain recombines TRBV25-1 with TRBJ1-3; 7 nucleotides align to TRBD1. After removal of 3 bases from V and 2 bases from J, the junction contained 1 base not matched to a gene. This CDR3 is 14 amino acids long. Germline lookup yields CDR1 MGHDK and CDR2 SYGVNS.

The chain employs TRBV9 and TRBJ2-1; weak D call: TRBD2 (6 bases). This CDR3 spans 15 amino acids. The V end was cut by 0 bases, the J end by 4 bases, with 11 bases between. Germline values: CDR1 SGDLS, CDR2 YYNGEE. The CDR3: CASSVAWTNYNEQFF. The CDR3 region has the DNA TGTGCCAGCAGCGTAGCCTGGACTAATTACAATGAGCAGTTCTTC.

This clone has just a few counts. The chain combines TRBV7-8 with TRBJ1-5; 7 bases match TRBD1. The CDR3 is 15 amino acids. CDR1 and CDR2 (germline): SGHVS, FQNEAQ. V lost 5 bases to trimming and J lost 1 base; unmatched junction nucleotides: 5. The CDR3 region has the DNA TGTGCCAGCAGCAACAGACAGGGAAGCAATCAGCCCCAGCATTTT. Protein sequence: CASSNRQGSNQPQHF.

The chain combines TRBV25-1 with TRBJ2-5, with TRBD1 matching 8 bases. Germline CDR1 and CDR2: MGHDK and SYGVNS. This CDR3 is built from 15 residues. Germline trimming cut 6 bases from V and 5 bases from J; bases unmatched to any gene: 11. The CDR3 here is CASRFAGGGQETQYF. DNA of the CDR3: TGTGCCAGCAGGTTCGCAGGGGGCGGTCAGGAGACCCAGTACTTC. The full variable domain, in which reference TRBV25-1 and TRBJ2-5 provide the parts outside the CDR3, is EADIYQTPRYLVIGTGKKITLECSQTMGHDKMYWYQQDPGMELHLIHYSYGVNSTEKGDLSSESTVSRIRTEHFPLTLESARPSHTSQYLCASRFAGGGQETQYFGPGTRLLVL.

CDR3 nucleotides: TGTGCCAGAGCGGGGCCAACATCCCAAGAGACCCAGTACTTC. Translating it yields CARAGPTSQETQYF. The V call is TRBV3-1 (or the pseudogene TRBV3-2), the J call TRBJ2-5, with 7 bases identical to TRBD2. V was pared by 9 bases and J by 1 base, with 8 bases of the junction left unmatched. There are 14 residues in the CDR3. Germline-derived CDR1 and CDR2 are LGHDT and YNNKEL (reference sequence).

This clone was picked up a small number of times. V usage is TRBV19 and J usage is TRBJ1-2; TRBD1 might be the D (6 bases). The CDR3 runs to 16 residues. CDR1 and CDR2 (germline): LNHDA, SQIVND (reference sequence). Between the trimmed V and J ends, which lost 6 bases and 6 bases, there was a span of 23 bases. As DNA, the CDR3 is TGTGCCAGTAGGACTTTCTACCGGACAGATTTGGATGGCTACACCTTC. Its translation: CASRTFYRTDLDGYTF.

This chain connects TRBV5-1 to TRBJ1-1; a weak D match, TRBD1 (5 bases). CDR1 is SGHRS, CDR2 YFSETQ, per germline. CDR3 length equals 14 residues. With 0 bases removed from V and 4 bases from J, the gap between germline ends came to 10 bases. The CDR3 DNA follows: TGCGCCAGCAGCTTGGATAGGGGTGTCACTGAAGCTTTCTTT. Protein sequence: CASSLDRGVTEAFF.

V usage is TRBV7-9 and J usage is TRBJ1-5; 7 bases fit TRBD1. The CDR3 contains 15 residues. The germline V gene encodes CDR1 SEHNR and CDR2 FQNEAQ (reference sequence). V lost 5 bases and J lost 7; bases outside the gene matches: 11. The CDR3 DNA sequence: TGTGCCAGCAGCCCTGGGACAGCCAAGGGGCAGCCCCAGCATTTT. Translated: CASSPGTAKGQPQHF.

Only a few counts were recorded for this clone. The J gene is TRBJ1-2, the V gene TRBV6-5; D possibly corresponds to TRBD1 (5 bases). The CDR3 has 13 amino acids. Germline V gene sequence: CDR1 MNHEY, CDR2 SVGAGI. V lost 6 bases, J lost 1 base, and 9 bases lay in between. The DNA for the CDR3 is TGTGCCAGCAGAATACAGGTTAACTATGGCTACACCTTC. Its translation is CASRIQVNYGYTF.

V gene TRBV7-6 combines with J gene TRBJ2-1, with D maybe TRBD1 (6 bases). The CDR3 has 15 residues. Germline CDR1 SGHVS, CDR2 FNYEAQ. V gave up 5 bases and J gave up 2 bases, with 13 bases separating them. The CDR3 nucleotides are TGTGCCAGCAGCCGACAGGAGATCACCTACAATGAGCAGTTCTTC. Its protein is CASSRQEITYNEQFF.

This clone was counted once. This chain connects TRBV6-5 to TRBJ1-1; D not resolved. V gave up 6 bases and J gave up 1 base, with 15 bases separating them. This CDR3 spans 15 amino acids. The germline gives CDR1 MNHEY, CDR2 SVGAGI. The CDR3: CASRTDTSRNTEAFF. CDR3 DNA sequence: TGTGCCAGCAGGACCGACACTTCCCGGAACACTGAAGCTTTCTTT.